This T cell receptor beta chain was profiled in a study of cytomegalovirus exposure and HLA in healthy donors. The PCR ran on 60 Vbeta and 13 Jbeta primers. Assay: immunoSEQ multiplex PCR; the TCRdb copy retains only in-frame clones and omits some. This sample carries around 180,000 clones, more than 75% of them seen once, and the ten largest clones take more than 0.2%. Of note for this clone: Its antigen is unknown.

Study outcomes and limitations: For TCR beta chains, V- and J-gene trimming was later linked to a missense DCLRE1C variant. Several of the most significant clusters were apparently associated with common viral pathogens in a later analysis. Cytomegalovirus status, reportedly, was diagnosed with high specificity and sensitivity by the classifier.

This receptor was identified in a girl under three years old in good health and CMV-seronegative. The material sequenced was PBMCs.

CDR3 protein: CASSRGSGNTIYF. The CDR3, as DNA: TGTGCCAGCAGCCGGGGCTCTGGAAACACCATATATTTT. This sequence joins TRBV5-5 and TRBJ1-3; D gene unclear. Germline CDR1 SGHKS, CDR2 YYEKEE (reference sequence). V lost 4 bases and J lost 0, with 5 bases in between. The CDR3 is 13 amino acids.